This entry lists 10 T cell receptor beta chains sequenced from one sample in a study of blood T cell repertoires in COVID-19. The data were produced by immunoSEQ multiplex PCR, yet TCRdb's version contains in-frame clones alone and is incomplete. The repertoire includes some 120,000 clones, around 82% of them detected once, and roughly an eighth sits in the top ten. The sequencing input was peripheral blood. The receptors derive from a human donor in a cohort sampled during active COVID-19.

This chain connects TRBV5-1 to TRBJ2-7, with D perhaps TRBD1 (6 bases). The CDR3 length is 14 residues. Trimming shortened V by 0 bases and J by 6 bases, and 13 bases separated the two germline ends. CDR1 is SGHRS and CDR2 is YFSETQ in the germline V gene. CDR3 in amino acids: CASSLGGRNSEQYF. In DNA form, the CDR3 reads TGCGCCAGCAGCTTGGGGGGGCGTAATTCCGAGCAGTACTTC.

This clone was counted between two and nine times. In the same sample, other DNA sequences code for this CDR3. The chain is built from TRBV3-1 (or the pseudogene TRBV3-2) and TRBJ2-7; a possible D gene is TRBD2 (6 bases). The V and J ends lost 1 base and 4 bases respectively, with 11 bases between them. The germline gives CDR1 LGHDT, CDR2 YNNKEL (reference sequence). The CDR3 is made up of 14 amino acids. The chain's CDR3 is CASSQGTSRYEQYF. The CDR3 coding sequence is TGTGCCAGCAGCCAAGGTACTAGCAGGTACGAGCAGTACTTC.

For the CDR3, the DNA is TGTGCCAGCAGTGGAACAGGGGGCTCGGGATTTAACTATGGCTACACCTTC. It specifies CASSGTGGSGFNYGYTF. This chain connects TRBV2 to TRBJ1-2; 9 positions match TRBD1. The CDR3 spans 17 residues. The germline V gene has CDR1 SNHLY and CDR2 FYNNEI. The junction had 10 bases not matched to a gene; V was cut back by 4 bases and J by 1 base.

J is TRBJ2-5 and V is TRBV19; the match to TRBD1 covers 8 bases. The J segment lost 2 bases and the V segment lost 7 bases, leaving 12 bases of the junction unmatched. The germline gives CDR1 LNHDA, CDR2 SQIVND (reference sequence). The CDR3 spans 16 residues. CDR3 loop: CASNSPGTGLQETQYF. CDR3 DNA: TGTGCCAGTAATTCTCCTGGGACAGGCTTACAAGAGACCCAGTACTTC.

The CDR3 region has the DNA TGTGCCAGCAGTTGGGTAGGGAGAGTCCTCCACTTT. Translating it yields CASSWVGRVLHF. The gene calls are TRBV6-5 and TRBJ1-6; no definite D call. The CDR3 length is 12 residues. The ends were cut back, 4 bases at V and 15 bases at J, with 13 bases in the middle. The germline V gene has CDR1 MNHEY and CDR2 SVGAGI.

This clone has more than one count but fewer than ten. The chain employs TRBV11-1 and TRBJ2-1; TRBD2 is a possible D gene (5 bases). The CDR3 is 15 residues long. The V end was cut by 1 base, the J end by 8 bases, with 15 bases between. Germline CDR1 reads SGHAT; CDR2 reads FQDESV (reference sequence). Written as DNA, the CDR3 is TGTGCCAGCAGCTTAGATCCTAGCATGGTCGATGAGCAGTTCTTC. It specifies CASSLDPSMVDEQFF.

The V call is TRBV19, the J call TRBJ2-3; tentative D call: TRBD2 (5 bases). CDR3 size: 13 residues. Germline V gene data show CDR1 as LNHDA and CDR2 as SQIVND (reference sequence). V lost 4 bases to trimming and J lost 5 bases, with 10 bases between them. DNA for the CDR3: TGTGCCAGTAGTAACAGCCGGGAAGATACGCAGTATTTT. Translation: CASSNSREDTQYF.

CDR3 amino acids: CASSSMRDTQYF. Here the CDR3 DNA reads TGTGCCAGCAGCTCCATGAGGGATACGCAGTATTTT. This rearrangement joins TRBV11-2 to TRBJ2-3; D unresolved. The CDR3 is 12 residues long. Germline V gene sequence: CDR1 SGHAT, CDR2 FQNNGV. The V gene lost 4 bases and the J gene lost 6 bases, with 8 bases spanning the gap.

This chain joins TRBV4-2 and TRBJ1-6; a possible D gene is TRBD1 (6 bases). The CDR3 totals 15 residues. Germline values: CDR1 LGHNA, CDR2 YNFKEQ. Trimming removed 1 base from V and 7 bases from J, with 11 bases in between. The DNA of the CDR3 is TGTGCCAGCAGCCAAGGCGGACAGAGCAATTCACCCCTCCACTTT. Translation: CASSQGGQSNSPLHF.

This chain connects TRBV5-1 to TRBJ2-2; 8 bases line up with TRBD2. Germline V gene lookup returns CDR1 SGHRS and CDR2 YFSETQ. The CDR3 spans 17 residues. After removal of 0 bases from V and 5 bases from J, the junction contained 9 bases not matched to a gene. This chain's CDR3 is CASSLGGLAGLTGELFF. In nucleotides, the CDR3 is TGCGCCAGCAGCTTGGGAGGGCTAGCGGGCCTTACCGGGGAGCTGTTTTTT.